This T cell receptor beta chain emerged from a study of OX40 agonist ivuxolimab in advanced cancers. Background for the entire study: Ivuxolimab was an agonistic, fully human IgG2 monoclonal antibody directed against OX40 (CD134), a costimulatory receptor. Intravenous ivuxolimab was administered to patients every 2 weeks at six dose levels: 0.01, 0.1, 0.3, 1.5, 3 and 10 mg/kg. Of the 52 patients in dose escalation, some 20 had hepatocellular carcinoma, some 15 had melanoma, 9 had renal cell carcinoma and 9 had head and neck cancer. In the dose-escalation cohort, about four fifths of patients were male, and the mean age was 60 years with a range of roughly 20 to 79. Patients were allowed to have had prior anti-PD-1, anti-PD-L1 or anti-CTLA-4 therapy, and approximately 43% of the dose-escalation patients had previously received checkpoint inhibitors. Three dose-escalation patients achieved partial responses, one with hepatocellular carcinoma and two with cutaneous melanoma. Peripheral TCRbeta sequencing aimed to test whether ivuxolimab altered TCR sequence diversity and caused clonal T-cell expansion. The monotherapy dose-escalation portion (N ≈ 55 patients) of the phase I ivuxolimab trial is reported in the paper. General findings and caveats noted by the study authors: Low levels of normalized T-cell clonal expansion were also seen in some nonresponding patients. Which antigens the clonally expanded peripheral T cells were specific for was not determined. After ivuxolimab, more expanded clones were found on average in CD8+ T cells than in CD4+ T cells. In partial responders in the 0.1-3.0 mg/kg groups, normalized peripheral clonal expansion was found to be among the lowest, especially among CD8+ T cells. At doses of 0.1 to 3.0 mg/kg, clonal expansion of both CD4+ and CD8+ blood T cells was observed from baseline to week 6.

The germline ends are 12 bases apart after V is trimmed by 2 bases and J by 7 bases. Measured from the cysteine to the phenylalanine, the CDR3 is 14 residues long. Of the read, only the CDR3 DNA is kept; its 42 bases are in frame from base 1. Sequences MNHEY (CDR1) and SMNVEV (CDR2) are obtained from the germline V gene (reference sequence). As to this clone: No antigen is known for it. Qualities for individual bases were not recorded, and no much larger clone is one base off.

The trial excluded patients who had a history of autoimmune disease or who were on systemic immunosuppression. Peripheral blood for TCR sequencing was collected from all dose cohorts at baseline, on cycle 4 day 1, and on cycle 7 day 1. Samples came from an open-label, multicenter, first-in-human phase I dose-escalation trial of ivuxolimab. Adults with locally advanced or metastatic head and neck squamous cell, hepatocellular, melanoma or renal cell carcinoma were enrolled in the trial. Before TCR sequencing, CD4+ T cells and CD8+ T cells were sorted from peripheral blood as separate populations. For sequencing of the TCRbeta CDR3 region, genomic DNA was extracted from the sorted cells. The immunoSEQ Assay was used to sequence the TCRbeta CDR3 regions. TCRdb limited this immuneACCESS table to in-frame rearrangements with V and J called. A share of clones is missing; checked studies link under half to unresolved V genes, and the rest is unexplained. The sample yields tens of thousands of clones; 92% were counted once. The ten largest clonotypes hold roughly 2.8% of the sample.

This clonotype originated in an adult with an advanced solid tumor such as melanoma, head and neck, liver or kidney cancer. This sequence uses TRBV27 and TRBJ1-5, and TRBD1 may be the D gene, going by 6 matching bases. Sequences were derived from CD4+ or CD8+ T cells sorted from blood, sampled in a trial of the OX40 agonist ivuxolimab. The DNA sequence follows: TGTGCCAGCAGTTTACACAGGGCCGGGCAGCCCCAGCATTTT. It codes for CASSLHRAGQPQHF.